These T cell receptor beta chains were read from a single sample in a study of cytomegalovirus exposure and HLA in healthy donors. This table comes from immunoSEQ multiplex PCR, and its TCRdb copy is limited to in-frame clones, with some not included. The data hold 100,000 to 150,000 clones, with roughly 82% observed a single time. Sequencing used PBMCs. These receptors all stem from a male donor in good health and CMV-seropositive. Each CDR3 is given with its conserved first and last residue.

TRBJ2-7 TRBV28 CASNPPGQASYEQYF
TRBJ1-1 TRBV15 CATSRDGRGGAGGNTEAFF
TRBJ2-3 TRBV19 CASSIKGLAGEDTQYF
TRBJ1-1 TRBV2 CASSQGFTEAFF
TRBJ2-1 TRBV6-5 CASAGTSGRFEQFF
TRBJ1-4 TRBV7-9 CASSFDRAGNEKLFF
TRBJ1-5 TRBV19 CASSLRQGSNQPQHF
TRBJ2-1 TRBV11-2 CASSLRGPSNNEQFF
TRBJ1-2 TRBV6-5 CASSPQGVGGYTF
TRBJ2-1 TRBV7-2 CASSPRTSGSFEQFF
TRBJ1-5 TRBV19 CASEDRRGQPQHF
TRBJ2-1 TRBV7-9 CASSPSREQFF
TRBJ2-2 TRBV7-2 CASSRQGESGELFF
TRBJ2-7 TRBV28 CASLPRGIYEQYF
TRBJ2-5 TRBV6-1 CASSEMVVKGWYF
TRBJ1-6 TRBV28 CASSLWDGVSSSPLHF
. TRBV5-4 CASSPASGGDLYEQYF
TRBJ2-1 TRBV19 CASSFLADEQFF
TRBJ2-7 TRBV2 CANKETAYEQYF
TRBJ1-6 TRBV28 CASSPLPGRKAPLHF
TRBJ2-3 TRBV6-1 CASSEVAGALTDTQYF
TRBJ1-6 TRBV5-1 CASSLGQGISPLHF
TRBJ2-5 TRBV5-1 CASSLAHQETQYF
TRBJ2-7 TRBV4-1 CASSQGRTLSYEQYF
TRBJ2-1 TRBV6-1 CASSGLNEQFF
TRBJ2-1 TRBV13 CASSLDGTTQFF
TRBJ1-1 TRBV28 CASSPPGDTEAFF
TRBJ2-1 TRBV6-1 CASSKTSGGYNEQFF
TRBJ2-5 TRBV5-6 CASSLTRGVQETQYF
TRBJ2-7 TRBV10-3 CAISGSVPTYEQYF
TRBJ2-4 TRBV7-2 CASSLDGEDRNIQYF
TRBJ2-7 TRBV7-2 CASSIRTGPRGVNYEQYF
TRBJ2-1 TRBV6-1 CASTERGSSYNEQFF
TRBJ2-7 TRBV5-6 CASSLKRGYEQYF
TRBJ2-7 TRBV11-2 CASSSPGTGFYEQYF
TRBJ1-1 TRBV5-6 CASSLNTGWLSTEAFF
TRBJ1-1 TRBV6-5 CASSSRTGVEAFF
TRBJ1-5 TRBV19 CASSTSGARQPQHF
TRBJ2-4 TRBV7-9 CASSPSGGGDSQYF
TRBJ1-6 TRBV4-1 CASSQLGQYNSPLHF
TRBJ1-1 TRBV5-1 CASSLEGVTEAFF
TRBJ2-7 TRBV5-1 CASSDRLAGQSEQYF
TRBJ1-1 TRBV2 CASNSRGLNTEAFF
TRBJ2-3 TRBV6-1 CASSESSGRGSDTQYF